This TCR beta chain is from a study of blood T cell repertoires in COVID-19. Assay used: immunoSEQ multiplex PCR; TCRdb lists only in-frame clones, some missing. The sample has 40,000 to 55,000 clones; around nine tenths are singletons. The sequence was collected from a man aged 45-65 years with COVID-19, enrolled during active disease. Sequencing was performed on peripheral blood.

The CDR3 sequence: CASRTSGLYEQYF. In nucleotides, the CDR3 is TGTGCCAGTCGGACTAGCGGCCTCTACGAGCAGTACTTC. The rearrangement uses TRBV28 and TRBJ2-7; 10 nucleotides agree with TRBD2. CDR3 length: 13 amino acids. Germline CDR1 and CDR2: MDHEN and SYDVKM. The trim removed 9 bases at V and 3 bases at J, leaving 5 bases unmatched.